A single sample gave rise to the 18 T cell receptor beta chains below, sequenced in a study of shared clonotypes between healthy human individuals. Measured with immunoSEQ multiplex PCR; TCRdb has only the in-frame clones, and not every one. The data hold around 1.1 million clones, with 77% observed a single time. Material: memory CD4+ T cells from PBMCs. Described subset: CD45RA-negative fraction. These receptors all come from a man aged 18 to 30 in good health. Some clones in this sample may be carry-over from other donors' samples.

V usage is TRBV6-6 and J usage is TRBJ2-7; no clear D. Germline V CDR1 and CDR2: MNHNY, SVGAGI (reference sequence). The CDR3 is made up of 15 amino acids. The V and J ends lost 0 bases and 2 bases respectively, with 11 bases between them. The DNA for the CDR3 is TGTGCCAGCAGTTACTCGATATCGGACCCCTACGAGCAGTACTTC. This encodes CASSYSISDPYEQYF.

This chain connects TRBV7-2 to TRBJ1-5, with no clear D. V was trimmed by 3 bases and J by 3 bases, leaving 3 bases between them. CDR1 and CDR2 (germline): SGHTA, FQGNSA. The length of the CDR3 is 12 residues. Here the CDR3 reads CASSFNNQPQHF. The CDR3 bases are TGTGCCAGCAGCTTTAACAATCAGCCCCAGCATTTT.

The rearrangement links TRBV7-9 to TRBJ1-2, with D perhaps TRBD1 (5 bases). The V gene's germline CDR1 is SEHNR and CDR2 FQNEAQ (reference sequence). V was clipped by 4 bases and J by 4 bases, with 16 bases between them. The CDR3 length is 15 residues. CDR3 in amino acids: CASSSAGLERYGYTF. CDR3 nucleotide sequence: TGTGCCAGCAGCTCAGCGGGACTTGAACGCTATGGCTACACCTTC.

This clone was seen a few times. The J gene is TRBJ1-1, the V gene TRBV16; possible D gene TRBD1, 6 bases. Germline loops: CDR1 KGHSY, CDR2 FQNENV. The CDR3 runs to 16 residues. Trimming left V 3 bases short and J 1 base short, with 15 bases between. The CDR3 bases are TGTGCCAGCAGCCAGGTCACAGGGTTTACGAACACTGAAGCTTTCTTT. This gives the protein CASSQVTGFTNTEAFF. The whole variable domain, filled in from reference TRBV16 and TRBJ1-1, reads GEEVAQTPKHLVRGEGQKAKLYCAPIKGHSYVFWYQQVLKNEFKFLISFQNENVFDETGMPKERFSAKCLPNSPCSLEIQATKLEDSAVYFCASSQVTGFTNTEAFFGQGTRLTVV.

V is TRBV30 and J is TRBJ2-7, with D perhaps TRBD1 (6 bases). Per germline, CDR1 GTSNPN and CDR2 SVGIG (reference sequence). The CDR3 covers 15 residues. Trimming cost V 1 base and J 0 bases, with 13 bases left between them. For the CDR3, the DNA is TGTGCCTGGAGTGGAACGGGACATAGCTCCTACGAGCAGTACTTC. It encodes CAWSGTGHSSYEQYF.

The gene calls are TRBV7-2 and TRBJ1-5, with 7 nucleotides matching TRBD1. Germline CDR1 is SGHTA and CDR2 is FQGNSA. CDR3 length: 13 amino acids. V dropped 4 bases and J dropped 9; count of bases not matched to a gene: 6. The CDR3 DNA follows: TGTGCCAGCAGCTCAGACAGGGTAGGGCCCCAGCATTTT. Encoded protein: CASSSDRVGPQHF.

V and J are TRBV2 and TRBJ1-2; the match to TRBD1 covers 11 bases. The CDR3 length is 14 residues. Trimming at V came to 4 bases and at J to 7 bases, leaving 5 bases not matched to a gene. Germline V lookup: CDR1 SNHLY, CDR2 FYNNEI. CDR3: CASSAGQGALGYTF. CDR3 sequence (DNA): TGTGCCAGCAGTGCAGGACAGGGGGCGCTTGGCTACACCTTC.

This chain uses TRBV19 with TRBJ1-4; 7 nucleotides match TRBD1. The germline V gene encodes CDR1 LNHDA and CDR2 SQIVND (reference sequence). V trimming: 5 bases; J trimming: 8 bases; junction bases outside the gene matches: 5. The CDR3 is 13 residues long. CDR3 in DNA: TGTGCCAGTAGTTTCCGGGACAGCGAAAAACTGTTTTTT. Residues: CASSFRDSEKLFF. The variable domain in full, completed from reference TRBV19 and TRBJ1-4, reads DGGITQSPKYLFRKEGQNVTLSCEQNLNHDAMYWYRQDPGQGLRLIYYSQIVNDFQKGDIAEGYSVSREKKESFPLTVTSAQKNPTAFYLCASSFRDSEKLFFGSGTQLSVL.

This chain links TRBV27 with TRBJ2-7; D is unresolved. Between the trimmed V and J ends, which lost 5 bases and 3 bases, there was a span of 11 bases. Germline loops: CDR1 MNHEY, CDR2 SMNVEV (reference sequence). This CDR3 is 13 amino acids long. The CDR3 coding sequence is TGTGCCAGCAGTGGATCTATCGGCTACGAGCAGTACTTC. It yields the protein CASSGSIGYEQYF.

The chain carries TRBV27 and TRBJ2-5, with 15 bases that match TRBD2. CDR1 and CDR2 (germline): MNHEY, SMNVEV (reference sequence). V was clipped by 5 bases and J by 5 bases; unmatched bases: 9. CDR3 length equals 17 residues. DNA of the CDR3: TGTGCCAGCAGTCTACGGACTAGCGGGAGGGCCAGGGAGACCCAGTACTTC. Its translation is CASSLRTSGRARETQYF.

The rearrangement links TRBV28 to TRBJ2-5; TRBD1 matches at 7 bases. The better agreement between TRBJ2-7 and the DNA end casts doubt on the J call. This CDR3 has 16 residues. Per the germline V gene, CDR1 is MDHEN and CDR2 is SYDVKM. CDR3 sequence (DNA): TGTGCCAGCAGTGCTATACTCGACAGGGTTCCCTACGAGCAGTACTTC. Translating gives CASSAILDRVPYEQYF.

This clone was detected only a few times. V and J are TRBV19 and TRBJ1-2; D possibly corresponds to TRBD1 (6 bases). The germline V and J ends were trimmed by 3 bases and 5 bases, with 16 bases remaining between them. The CDR3 consists of 15 residues. Germline CDR1 reads LNHDA; CDR2 reads SQIVND (reference sequence). CDR3: CASSIIGGQGYGYTF. The CDR3 coding sequence is TGTGCCAGTAGTATCATCGGTGGGCAGGGGTATGGCTACACCTTC.

This rearrangement joins TRBV6-5 to TRBJ1-1; perhaps TRBD1 as D (5 bases). This CDR3 spans 15 amino acids. Deletions cut 0 bases from V and 5 bases from J, with 13 bases between. The V gene's germline CDR1 is MNHEY and CDR2 SVGAGI. The CDR3 protein is CASSYSDTPNTEAFF. CDR3 DNA sequence: TGTGCCAGCAGTTACTCGGACACCCCGAATACTGAAGCTTTCTTT.

This chain links TRBV5-4 with TRBJ2-2, with 10 bases that match TRBD1. The CDR3 runs to 16 residues. Germline-derived CDR1 and CDR2 are SGHNT and YYREEE (reference sequence). Unmatched junction bases numbered 10, after V lost 5 bases and J lost 6 bases. CDR3 DNA: TGTGCCAGCAGGTACGGGACAGGGGATTCCTCCGGGGAGCTGTTTTTT. Its translation is CASRYGTGDSSGELFF.

This sequence joins TRBV5-1 and TRBJ1-2; unclear D gene. The CDR3 covers 13 residues. CDR1 is SGHRS and CDR2 is YFSETQ in the germline V gene. The V end lost 3 bases, the J end lost 8 bases, and 14 bases lay between the germline ends. This CDR3 reads CASSSITMEGYTF. For the CDR3, the DNA is TGCGCCAGCAGCTCGATAACGATGGAAGGCTACACCTTC.

There are a few counts of this clone. The rearrangement joins TRBV5-1 to TRBJ1-2; 10 bases match TRBD1. Germline V gene data show CDR1 as SGHRS and CDR2 as YFSETQ. The CDR3 has 13 residues. J was trimmed by 8 bases and V by 4 bases; bases with no gene match: 5. The CDR3 DNA reads TGCGCCAGCAGCGATGGGACAGGGGTGGGCTACACCTTC. Protein product: CASSDGTGVGYTF.

This clone turned up a few times. The V call is TRBV7-2, the J call TRBJ2-2; D is uncertain. The CDR3 length is 16 residues. Trimming stripped 2 bases from V and 2 bases from J, with 12 bases between. CDR1 is SGHTA, CDR2 FQGNSA, per germline. The CDR3 sequence: CASSLQPAGNTGELFF. The CDR3 nucleotides are TGTGCCAGCAGCTTACAACCAGCTGGAAACACCGGGGAGCTGTTTTTT. The full variable domain, rest sourced from reference TRBV7-2 and TRBJ2-2, is GAGVSQSPSNKVTEKGKDVELRCDPISGHTALYWYRQSLGQGLEFLIYFQGNSAPDKSGLPSDRFSAERTGGSVSTLTIQRTQQEDSAVYLCASSLQPAGNTGELFFGEGSRLTVL.

The chain combines TRBV4-1 with TRBJ2-7, with 8 bases lining up with TRBD1. CDR1 is MGHRA, CDR2 YSYEKL, per germline. CDR3 size: 16 residues. J gave up 4 bases and V 1 base, and 9 bases lay outside the gene matches. The CDR3 is CASSQGIGDRPYEQYF. The CDR3 DNA is TGCGCCAGCAGCCAAGGAATTGGGGACAGGCCTTACGAGCAGTACTTC.